The entry below gives a single T cell receptor beta chain sequence along with its context. Clones were read by immunoSEQ multiplex PCR, and TCRdb kept only the in-frame ones, dropping some. The table shows about 75,000 clones, with 70% to 90% occurring only once. The data were taken from a study of T cell changes during pregnancy in multiple sclerosis. This CDR3 has 14 amino acids. Germline V gene data show CDR1 as SGDLS and CDR2 as YYNGEE. V lost 0 bases and J lost 9; bases outside the gene matches: 4. Sequencing was performed on peripheral blood, taken in the first trimester of pregnancy. This sequence joins TRBV9 and TRBJ1-5; 9 bases line up with TRBD1. This clonotype was obtained from a female donor in good health, enrolled as a control in a pregnancy study. The CDR3 nucleotides are TGTGCCAGCAGCGTAGGGACAGGGGTGGGGCCCCAGCATTTT. Its translation: CASSVGTGVGPQHF.